Detailed here is one TCR beta chain. This clone was detected once. Its specific antigen is unknown. Per-base qualities were not stored, and no clone one base away is much larger. Receptor libraries were prepared by the immunoSEQ multiplex PCR assay. This immuneACCESS table, as held by TCRdb, lists in-frame sequences with V and J called but not all clones. Of the missing ones, under half trace to an unresolved V gene in checked studies; the others have no known cause. This sample comprises around 86,000 clones, about 90% of them detected only once. Roughly 2% of the sample is taken by the ten largest. The data originate from a study of control samples from healthy donors and cancer patients (dated by TCRdb to 2020 to 2021). This clonotype was sampled from a woman aged 60-70 years with head and neck cancer. Sequenced sample: PBMCs.

The base sequence is TGTGCCAGCAGTTCTGGACAGGGCGTTGTTCAGCCCCAGCATTTT. The encoded protein is CASSSGQGVVQPQHF. The rearranged segments are TRBV6-2 or TRBV6-3 and TRBJ1-5; TRBD1 fits 8 bases in the junction. Counted from cysteine to phenylalanine, this CDR3 has 15 amino acids. Kept here is only the CDR3 DNA, which spans 45 bases and is read in frame from base 1. The CDR1 and CDR2 encoded by the germline V gene are MNHEY and SVGEGT. From V the trimming removes 4 bases and from J it removes 6 bases, while the gene matches leave 8 bases of the junction unaccounted for.